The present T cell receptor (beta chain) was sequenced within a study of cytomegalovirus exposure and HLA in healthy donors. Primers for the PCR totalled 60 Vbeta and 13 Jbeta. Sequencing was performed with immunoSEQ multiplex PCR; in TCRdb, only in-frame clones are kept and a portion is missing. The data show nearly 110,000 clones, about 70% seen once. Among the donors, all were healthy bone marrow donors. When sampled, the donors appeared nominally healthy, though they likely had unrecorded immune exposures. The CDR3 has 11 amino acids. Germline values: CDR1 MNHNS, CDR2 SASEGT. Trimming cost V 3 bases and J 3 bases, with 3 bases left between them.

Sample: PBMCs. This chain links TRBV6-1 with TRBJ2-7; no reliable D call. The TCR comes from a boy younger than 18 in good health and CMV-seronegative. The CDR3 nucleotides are TGTGCCAGCAGTGATAGCTACGAGCAGTACTTC. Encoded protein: CASSDSYEQYF.